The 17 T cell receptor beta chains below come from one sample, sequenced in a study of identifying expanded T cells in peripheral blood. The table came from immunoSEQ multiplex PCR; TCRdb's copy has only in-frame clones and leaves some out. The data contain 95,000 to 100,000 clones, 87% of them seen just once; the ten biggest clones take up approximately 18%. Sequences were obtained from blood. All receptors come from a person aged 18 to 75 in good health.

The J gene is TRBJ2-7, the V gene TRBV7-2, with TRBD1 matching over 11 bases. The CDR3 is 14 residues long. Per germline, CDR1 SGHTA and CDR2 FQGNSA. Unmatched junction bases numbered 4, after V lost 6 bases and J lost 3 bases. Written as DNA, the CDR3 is TGTGCCAGCAGTTACGGGACAGGGGGCTACGAGCAGTACTTC. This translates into CASSYGTGGYEQYF. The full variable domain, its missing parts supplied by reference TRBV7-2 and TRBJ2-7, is GAGVSQSPSNKVTEKGKDVELRCDPISGHTALYWYRQSLGQGLEFLIYFQGNSAPDKSGLPSDRFSAERTGGSVSTLTIQRTQQEDSAVYLCASSYGTGGYEQYFGPGTRLTVT.

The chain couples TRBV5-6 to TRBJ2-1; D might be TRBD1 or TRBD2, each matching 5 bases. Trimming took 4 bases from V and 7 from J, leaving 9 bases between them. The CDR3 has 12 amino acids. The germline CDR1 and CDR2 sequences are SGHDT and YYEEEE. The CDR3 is CASSLGRNEQFF. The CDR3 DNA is TGTGCCAGCAGCCTGGGACGGAATGAGCAGTTCTTC.

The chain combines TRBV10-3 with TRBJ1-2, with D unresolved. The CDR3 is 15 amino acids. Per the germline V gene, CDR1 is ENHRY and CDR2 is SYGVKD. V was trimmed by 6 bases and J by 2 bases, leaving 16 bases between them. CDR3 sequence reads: CAISPGEYGNYGYTF. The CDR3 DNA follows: TGTGCCATCAGCCCCGGGGAGTACGGAAACTATGGCTACACCTTC.

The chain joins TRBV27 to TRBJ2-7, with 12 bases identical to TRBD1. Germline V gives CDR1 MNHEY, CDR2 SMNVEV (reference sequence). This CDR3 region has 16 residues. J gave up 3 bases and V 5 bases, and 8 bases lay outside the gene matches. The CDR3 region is CASSHGTGGVGYEQYF. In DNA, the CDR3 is TGTGCCAGCAGTCACGGGACAGGGGGCGTTGGCTACGAGCAGTACTTC.

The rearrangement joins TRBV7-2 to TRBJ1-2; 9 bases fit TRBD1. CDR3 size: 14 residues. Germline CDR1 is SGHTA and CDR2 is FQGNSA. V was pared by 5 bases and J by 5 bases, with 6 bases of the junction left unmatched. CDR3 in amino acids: CASSLMGQGYGYTF. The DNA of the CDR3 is TGTGCCAGCAGCCTAATGGGACAGGGATATGGCTACACCTTC.

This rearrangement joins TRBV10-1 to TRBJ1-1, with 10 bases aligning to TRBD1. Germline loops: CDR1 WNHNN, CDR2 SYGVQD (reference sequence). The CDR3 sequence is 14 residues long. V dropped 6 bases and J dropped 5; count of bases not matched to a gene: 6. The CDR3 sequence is CASSMTGGATEAFF. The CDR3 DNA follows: TGCGCCAGCAGCATGACAGGGGGCGCAACTGAAGCTTTCTTT.

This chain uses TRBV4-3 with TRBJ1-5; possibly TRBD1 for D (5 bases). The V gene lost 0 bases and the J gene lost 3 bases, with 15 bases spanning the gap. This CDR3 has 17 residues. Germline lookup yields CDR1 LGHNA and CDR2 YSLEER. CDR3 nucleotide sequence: TGCGCCAGCAGCCAAGATCTAGGGACGGCGGCCAATCAGCCCCAGCATTTT. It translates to CASSQDLGTAANQPQHF.

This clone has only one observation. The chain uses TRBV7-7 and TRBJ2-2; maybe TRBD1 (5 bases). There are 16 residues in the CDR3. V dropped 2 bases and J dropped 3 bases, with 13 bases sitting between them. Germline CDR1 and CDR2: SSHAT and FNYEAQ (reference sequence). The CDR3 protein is CASSLSDSGYTGELFF. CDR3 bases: TGTGCCAGCAGCTTATCCGACAGTGGGTACACCGGGGAGCTGTTTTTT.

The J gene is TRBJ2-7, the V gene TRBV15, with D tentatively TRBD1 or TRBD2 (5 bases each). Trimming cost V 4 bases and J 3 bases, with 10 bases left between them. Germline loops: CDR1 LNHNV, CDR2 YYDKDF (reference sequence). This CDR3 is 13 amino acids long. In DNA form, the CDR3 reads TGTGCCACCAGCAACGGGGCGGACTACGAGCAGTACTTC. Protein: CATSNGADYEQYF.

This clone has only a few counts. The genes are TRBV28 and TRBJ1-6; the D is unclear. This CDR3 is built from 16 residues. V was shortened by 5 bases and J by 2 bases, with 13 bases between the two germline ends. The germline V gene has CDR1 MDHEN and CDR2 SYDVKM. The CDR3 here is CASSGGSGPYNSPLHF. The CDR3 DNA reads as TGTGCCAGCAGTGGAGGGAGCGGCCCCTATAATTCACCCCTCCACTTT.

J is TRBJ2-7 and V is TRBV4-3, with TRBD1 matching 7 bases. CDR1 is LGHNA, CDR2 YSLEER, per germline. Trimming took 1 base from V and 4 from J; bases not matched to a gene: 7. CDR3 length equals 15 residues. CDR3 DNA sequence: TGCGCCAGCAGCCAAGCCGCAACAGGGGTGTACGAGCAGTACTTC. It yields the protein CASSQAATGVYEQYF.

CDR3 in DNA: TGTGCCAGCAGCTTAGATTGGACTAGCCCGGGCCTGGGGAATGAGCAGTTCTTC. Protein product: CASSLDWTSPGLGNEQFF. The chain links TRBV7-2 to TRBJ2-1, with 8 bases matching TRBD2. The germline CDR1 and CDR2 sequences are SGHTA and FQGNSA. This CDR3 has 18 residues. V lost 1 base and J lost 7; bases outside the gene matches: 15.

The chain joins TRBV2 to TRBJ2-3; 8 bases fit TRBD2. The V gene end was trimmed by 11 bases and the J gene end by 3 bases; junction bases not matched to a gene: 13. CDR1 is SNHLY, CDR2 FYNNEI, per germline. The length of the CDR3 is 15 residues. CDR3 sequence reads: CAAPSRGARTDTQYF. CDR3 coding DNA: TGTGCCGCGCCTTCGCGGGGGGCAAGAACAGATACGCAGTATTTT.

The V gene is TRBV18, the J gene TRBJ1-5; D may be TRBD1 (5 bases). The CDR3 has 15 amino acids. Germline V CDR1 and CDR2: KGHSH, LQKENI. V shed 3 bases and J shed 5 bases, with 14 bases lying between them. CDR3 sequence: CASSPYRTGDQPQHF. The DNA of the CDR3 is TGTGCCAGCTCACCCTACAGGACCGGGGATCAGCCCCAGCATTTT.

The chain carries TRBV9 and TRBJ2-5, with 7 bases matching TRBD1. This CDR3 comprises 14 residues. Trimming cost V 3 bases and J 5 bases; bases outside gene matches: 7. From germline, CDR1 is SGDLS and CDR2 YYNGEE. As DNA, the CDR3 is TGTGCCAGCAGCGCGACAGGGCCCAGGGAGACCCAGTACTTC. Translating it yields CASSATGPRETQYF.

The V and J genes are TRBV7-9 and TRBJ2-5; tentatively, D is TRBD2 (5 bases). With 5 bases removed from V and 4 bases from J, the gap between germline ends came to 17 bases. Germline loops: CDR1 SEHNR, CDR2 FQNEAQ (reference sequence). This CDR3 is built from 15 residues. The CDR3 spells CASSPDKRRGETQYF. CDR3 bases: TGTGCCAGCAGCCCAGACAAGCGACGGGGAGAGACCCAGTACTTC.

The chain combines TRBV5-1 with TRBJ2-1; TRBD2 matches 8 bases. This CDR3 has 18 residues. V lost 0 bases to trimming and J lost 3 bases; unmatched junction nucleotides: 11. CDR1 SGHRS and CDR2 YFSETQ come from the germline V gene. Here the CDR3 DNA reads TGCGCCAGCAGCTTGGGCCCTTCCGCGGGGGGTCTCTACAATGAGCAGTTCTTC. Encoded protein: CASSLGPSAGGLYNEQFF.